Listed below are T cell receptor beta chains from one sample, sequenced in a study of cytomegalovirus exposure and HLA in healthy donors. Profiling relied on immunoSEQ multiplex PCR, and the TCRdb table lists in-frame clones only, not all of them. Among about 160,000 clones, over 70% were seen once, and the ten largest hold approximately 4.8%. Sequences were obtained from PBMCs. These TCRs come from a man aged 30 to 45 in good health and CMV-seronegative. CDR3s include the opening cysteine and the closing phenylalanine or tryptophan. A D gene is named only where the DNA matches it firmly. Clone size is given for some rows only: seen once, a few or many times, or a class if the clone is expanded.

>TRBJ2-3|.|.|TRBV2
TGTGCCGTCCAGGGTTCCCGCACAGATACGCAGTATTTT
CAVQGSRTDTQYF
>TRBJ2-1|.|TRBD2|TRBV6-1
TGTGCCAGCAGCCCGTGGGGGGGGTCCTACAATGAGCAGTTCTTC
CASSPWGGSYNEQFF
>TRBJ2-7|.|.|TRBV28
TGTGCCAGCAACCTAGGGGGAACTAGCGAGCAGTACTTC
CASNLGGTSEQYF
>TRBJ2-5|.|TRBD2|TRBV5-4
TGTGCCAGCAGTAAACCTAGCGGGGGTATTGAGACCCAGTACTTC
CASSKPSGGIETQYF
>TRBJ1-2|.|.|TRBV4-1
TGCGCCAGCAGCCAAGCCGGGACTTGGGATGGCTACACCTTC
CASSQAGTWDGYTF
>TRBJ1-2|.|TRBD1|TRBV9
TGTGCCAGCAGCGTCCTACCGGGACAGGGGGCAGGTTATGGCTACACCTTC
CASSVLPGQGAGYGYTF
>TRBJ1-1|.|.|TRBV2
TGTGCCAGCAGCGCTTCGGACACTGACACTGAAGCTTTCTTT
CASSASDTDTEAFF
>TRBJ2-1|once|.|TRBV10-3
TGTGCCATCAGTGCTATGGGGCGGGACTCCTTGAATGAGCAGTTCTTC
CAISAMGRDSLNEQFF
>TRBJ1-1|few|TRBD1|TRBV6-6
TGTGCCAGCAGTTCCATAACAGGGGGAACTGAAGCTTTCTTT
CASSSITGGTEAFF
>TRBJ1-5|.|.|TRBV7-3
TGTGCCAGCAGCTCACGCAGGGGCCGGAGTCAGCCCCAGCATTTT
CASSSRRGRSQPQHF